The 8 T cell receptor beta chains below come from one sample, sequenced in a study of vaccination effects on CD4 cells after COVID-19. Antigen specificity for these receptors is unknown. Profiling relied on immunoSEQ multiplex PCR, and the TCRdb table lists in-frame clones only, not all of them. Of 50,000 or so clones in the sample, about 67% were seen once. On roughly day 9 of culture, CD4+ T cells were separated out. This specimen was CD4+ T cells from PBMCs cultured without peptide, taken before COVID-19 vaccination. These receptors all come from a human donor who received a COVID-19 vaccine.

This clone was counted a few times. The V and J genes are TRBV18 and TRBJ1-4; D call uncertain. Trimming stripped 4 bases from V and 0 bases from J, with 9 bases between. Per germline, CDR1 KGHSH and CDR2 LQKENI. CDR3 length: 15 residues. In nucleotides, the CDR3 is TGTGCCAGCTCACTTGCAGGCTCAACTAATGAAAAACTGTTTTTT. Encoded protein: CASSLAGSTNEKLFF.

The chain couples TRBV15 to TRBJ2-7; 7 bases match TRBD1. Unmatched junction bases numbered 18, after V lost 8 bases and J lost 5 bases. Germline V gives CDR1 LNHNV, CDR2 YYDKDF (reference sequence). There are 16 residues in the CDR3. The CDR3 nucleotides are TGTGCCACCCAAACAGGGGATGGCCGACGAGGAGACGAGCAGTACTTC. Its protein is CATQTGDGRRGDEQYF. The full variable domain, in which reference TRBV15 and TRBJ2-7 provide the parts outside the CDR3, is DAMVIQNPRYQVTQFGKPVTLSCSQTLNHNVMYWYQQKSSQAPKLLFHYYDKDFNNEADTPDNFQSRRPNTSFCFLDIRSPGLGDTAMYLCATQTGDGRRGDEQYFGPGTRLTVT.

The chain employs TRBV5-1 and TRBJ2-3; no clear D. V gave up 4 bases and J gave up 0 bases, with 9 bases separating them. The V gene's germline CDR1 is SGHRS and CDR2 YFSETQ. This CDR3 is 14 amino acids long. The CDR3 bases are TGCGCCAGCAGCATGCGCCCCAGCACAGATACGCAGTATTTT. This translates into CASSMRPSTDTQYF.

On this clone: This sample also contains other DNA sequences that code for the same CDR3. The chain links TRBV27 to TRBJ2-5; maybe TRBD1 (6 bases). The CDR3 loop spans 12 amino acids. Germline V gives CDR1 MNHEY, CDR2 SMNVEV (reference sequence). V was cut by 6 bases and J by 4 bases, with 9 bases left in between. This CDR3 is CASRQGLETQYF. The CDR3 DNA follows: TGTGCCAGCAGGCAGGGGTTAGAGACCCAGTACTTC.

The V call is TRBV6-6, the J call TRBJ2-2; weak D call: TRBD2 (6 bases). The CDR3 sequence is 15 residues long. Germline V lookup: CDR1 MNHNY, CDR2 SVGAGI (reference sequence). Trimming took off 0 bases at V and 5 bases at J, with 10 bases between the two ends. The CDR3 is CASSYSRAGTGELFF. For the CDR3, the DNA is TGTGCCAGCAGTTACTCAAGGGCGGGGACCGGGGAGCTGTTTTTT.

The rearrangement uses TRBV3-1 (or the pseudogene TRBV3-2) and TRBJ2-5; D unresolved. Trimming took 5 bases from V and 5 from J, leaving 15 bases between them. Germline-derived CDR1 and CDR2 are LGHDT and YNNKEL (reference sequence). This CDR3 has 14 residues. CDR3 sequence: CASSTPQAEETQYF. The CDR3 nucleotides are TGTGCCAGCAGCACACCCCAGGCTGAGGAGACCCAGTACTTC.

The chain employs TRBV3-1 (or the pseudogene TRBV3-2) and TRBJ2-3, with D possibly matching TRBD1 (5 bases). From germline, CDR1 is LGHDT and CDR2 YNNKEL (reference sequence). Trimming took off 2 bases at V and 2 bases at J, with 11 bases between the two ends. The CDR3 contains 15 residues. The DNA for the CDR3 is TGTGCCAGCAGCCAAAGGACAACAAACACAGATACGCAGTATTTT. Protein product: CASSQRTTNTDTQYF.

This rearrangement joins TRBV10-3 to TRBJ1-1; a weak D match, TRBD1 (5 bases). Germline V gene data show CDR1 as ENHRY and CDR2 as SYGVKD. The CDR3 loop spans 13 amino acids. V shed 7 bases and J shed 1 base, with 10 bases lying between them. The CDR3 nucleotides are TGTGCCATCAATGGGGCAGGGAACACTGAAGCTTTCTTT. It encodes CAINGAGNTEAFF.